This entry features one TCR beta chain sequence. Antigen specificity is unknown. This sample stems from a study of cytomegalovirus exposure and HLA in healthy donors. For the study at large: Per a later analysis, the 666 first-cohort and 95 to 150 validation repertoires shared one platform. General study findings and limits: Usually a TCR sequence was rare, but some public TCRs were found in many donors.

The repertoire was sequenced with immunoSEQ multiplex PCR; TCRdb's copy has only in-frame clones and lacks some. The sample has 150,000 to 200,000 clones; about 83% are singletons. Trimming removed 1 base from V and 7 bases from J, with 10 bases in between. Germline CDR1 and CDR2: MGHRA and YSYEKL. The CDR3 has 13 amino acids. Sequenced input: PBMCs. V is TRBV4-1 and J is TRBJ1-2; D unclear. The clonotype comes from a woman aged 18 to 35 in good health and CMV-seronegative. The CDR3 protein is CASSQGPGSGYTF. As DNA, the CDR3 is TGCGCCAGCAGCCAAGGGCCCGGGAGTGGCTACACCTTC.